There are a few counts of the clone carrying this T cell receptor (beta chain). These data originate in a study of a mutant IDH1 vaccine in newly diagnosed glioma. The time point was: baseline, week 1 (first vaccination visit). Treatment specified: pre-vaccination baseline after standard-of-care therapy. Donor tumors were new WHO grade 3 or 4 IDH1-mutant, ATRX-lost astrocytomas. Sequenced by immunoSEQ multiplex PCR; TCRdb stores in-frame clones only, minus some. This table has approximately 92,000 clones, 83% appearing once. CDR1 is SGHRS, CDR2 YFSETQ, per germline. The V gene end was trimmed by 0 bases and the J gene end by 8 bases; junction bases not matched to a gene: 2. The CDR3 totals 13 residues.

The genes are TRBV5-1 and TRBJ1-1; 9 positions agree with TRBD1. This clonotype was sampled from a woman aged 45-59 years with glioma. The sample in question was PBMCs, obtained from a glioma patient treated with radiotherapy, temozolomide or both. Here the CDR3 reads CASSLAGQGEAFF. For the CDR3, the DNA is TGCGCCAGCAGCTTGGCGGGACAGGGAGAAGCTTTCTTT. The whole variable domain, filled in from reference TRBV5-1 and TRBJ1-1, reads KAGVTQTPRYLIKTRGQQVTLSCSPISGHRSVSWYQQTPGQGLQFLFEYFSETQRNKGNFPGRFSGRQFSNSRSEMNVSTLELGDSALYLCASSLAGQGEAFFGQGTRLTVV.